The 9 T cell receptor beta chains listed next were all sequenced from one sample in a study of T cells in Graves' hyperthyroidism and ophthalmopathy (dated by TCRdb to the late 2010s). Receptors were amplified or captured by multiplex PCR. The reads were generated on an Illumina HiSeq 2000. The TCR beta CDR3 regions were amplified from the RNA transcripts. The TCR CDR3 was subjected to a first round of RT-PCR using the HTBI primer set and the Qiagen OneStep RT-PCR kit. Clones were called with MiXCR by TCRdb after fastp trimmed the public reads at Q25, and only in-frame beta chains were retained. Each CDR3 protein appears once, grouped with its most common genes and DNA. A total of fewer than 350,000 distinct CDR3 sequences appear in this sample, roughly an eighth of them only once. The ten largest clonotypes hold less than 8% of the sample. Sequenced material: blood. The receptors derive from a woman between 40 and 55 years old with Graves' hyperthyroidism.

The chain carries TRBV20-1 and TRBJ1-5; no firm D call. This CDR3 spans 15 amino acids. Deletions cut 0 bases from V and 3 bases from J, with 12 bases between. Germline V gene sequence: CDR1 DFQATT, CDR2 SNEGSKA (reference sequence). For the CDR3, the DNA is TGCAGTGCTAGAGACCGGAAAGGGTTCAATCAGCCCCAGCATTTT. Amino acid sequence: CSARDRKGFNQPQHF.

The gene calls are TRBV14 and TRBJ1-1; TRBD1 agrees at 9 bases. Germline CDR1 SGHDN, CDR2 FVKESK. After removal of 1 base from V and 6 bases from J, the junction contained 9 bases not matched to a gene. The CDR3 is made up of 16 amino acids. The CDR3 DNA is TGTGCCAGCAGCCAAGTATCCGGGACAGGGACCGCTGAAGCTTTCTTT. It translates to CASSQVSGTGTAEAFF.

The V gene is TRBV5-4, the J gene TRBJ2-5; tentatively, D is TRBD1 (6 bases). V lost 4 bases and J lost 4, with 20 bases in between. Germline CDR1 and CDR2: SGHNT and YYREEE (reference sequence). The CDR3 spans 16 residues. CDR3 protein: CASSGAGASGVETQYF. CDR3 nucleotides: TGTGCCAGCAGCGGGGCCGGGGCTTCAGGGGTAGAGACCCAGTACTTC.

The sample holds many counts of this clonotype. This chain joins TRBV20-1 and TRBJ2-1; TRBD2 agrees at 8 bases. Trimming cost V 3 bases and J 10 bases; bases outside gene matches: 8. Per the germline V gene, CDR1 is DFQATT and CDR2 is SNEGSKA (reference sequence). This CDR3 comprises 13 residues. CDR3 sequence reads: CSASFGGAGEQFF. In DNA, the CDR3 is TGCAGTGCTAGCTTCGGGGGGGCCGGGGAGCAGTTCTTC.

This clonotype was seen many times. The V and J genes are TRBV20-1 and TRBJ2-7; 9 positions agree with TRBD1. Looked up from germline, CDR1 is DFQATT and CDR2 is SNEGSKA (reference sequence). The V and J ends lost 6 bases and 3 bases, in that order; junction bases with no gene match: 9. CDR3 length: 14 residues. The DNA of the CDR3 is TGCAGTGCACCGGATGGACAGGGGAGCTACGAGCAGTACTTC. This codes for CSAPDGQGSYEQYF.

As to this clonotype: A read error may explain this, as a much larger clone is one base away. V gene TRBV12-3 or TRBV12-4 combines with J gene TRBJ2-3; 15 nucleotides line up with TRBD2. The CDR3 runs to 16 residues. The CDR3 DNA reads TGTGCCAGCAGTGGACTAGCGGGAGGGTTCACAGGTACGCAGTATTTT. Translation: CASSGLAGGFTGTQYF.

As concerns this clonotype: Since the CDR3 does not end with the conserved phenylalanine or tryptophan, this likely comes from a read error. The gene calls are TRBV10-3 and TRBJ2-1; TRBD1 might be the D (5 bases). Germline lookup yields CDR1 ENHRY and CDR2 SYGVKD. Trimming removed 0 bases from V and 8 bases from J, with 17 bases in between. The CDR3 has 16 amino acids. Written as DNA, the CDR3 is TGTGCCATCAGTGAGTCCCGAGGTAGGGGATGGGATGAGCAGTTCTCC. It codes for CAISESRGRGWDEQFS.

This clonotype was picked up many times. This chain connects TRBV2 to TRBJ2-1; 11 bases line up with TRBD2. Germline V gene lookup returns CDR1 SNHLY and CDR2 FYNNEI. V lost 10 bases and J lost 0; bases outside the gene matches: 11. CDR3 length: 17 residues. CDR3 residues: CAKGGTSGYSSYNEQFF. CDR3 in DNA: TGTGCCAAAGGTGGGACTAGCGGCTACAGCTCCTACAATGAGCAGTTCTTC.

The chain links TRBV3-1 to TRBJ2-3; D unresolved. V dropped 0 bases and J dropped 6 bases, with 13 bases sitting between them. The CDR3 covers 15 residues. Germline V gene lookup returns CDR1 LGHDT and CDR2 YNNKEL (reference sequence). The CDR3 protein is CASSQDLRTSDTQYF. The CDR3 coding sequence is TGTGCCAGCAGCCAAGATTTGCGTACCTCCGATACGCAGTATTTT.